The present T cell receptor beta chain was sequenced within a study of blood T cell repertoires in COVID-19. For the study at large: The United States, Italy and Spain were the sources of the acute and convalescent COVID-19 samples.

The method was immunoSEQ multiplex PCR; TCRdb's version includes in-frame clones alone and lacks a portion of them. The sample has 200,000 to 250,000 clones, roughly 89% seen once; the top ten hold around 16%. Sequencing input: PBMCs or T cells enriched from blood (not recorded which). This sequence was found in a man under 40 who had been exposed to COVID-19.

CDR3 nucleotide sequence: TGTGCCTCCCGAACGGACAGGTCAAATGAAAAACTGTTTTTT. Translating it yields CASRTDRSNEKLFF. The chain uses TRBV6-5 and TRBJ1-4, with 7 bases aligning to TRBD1. The V and J ends lost 11 bases and 5 bases, in that order; junction bases with no gene match: 11. This CDR3 comprises 14 residues. The germline V gene has CDR1 MNHEY and CDR2 SVGAGI.